The 3 T cell receptor beta chains reported below all come from one sample, sequenced in a study of T cells after yellow fever vaccination. TCRdb reprocessed the 5' RACE reads via MiXCR and lists one record per CDR3 protein. The data hold 100,000 to 150,000 distinct CDR3 sequences, with about 7% observed a single time. The source was CD4+ T cells sorted from PBMCs, collected about 49 days after the first yellow fever vaccination. The receptors originated from a man aged 18 to 29 who received the YFV17D yellow fever vaccine.

At least ten counts were recorded for this clonotype. Compared with germline, one end of the junction differs, possibly owing to a read error. The V and J genes are TRBV12-3 or TRBV12-4 and TRBJ2-3; weak D call: TRBD1 (5 bases). The CDR3 length is 12 residues. CDR3 amino acids: CASSLGQGLTHF. The CDR3 coding sequence is TGTGCCAGCAGTTTAGGGCAGGGATTGACACATTTT.

This clonotype was counted many times. The rearrangement links TRBV9 to TRBJ2-3; no reliable D call. V was trimmed by 4 bases and J by 2 bases, leaving 8 bases between them. The CDR3 contains 13 residues. Looked up from germline, CDR1 is SGDLS and CDR2 is YYNGEE. Written as DNA, the CDR3 is TGTGCCAGCAGCCCCAACCCCACAGATACGCAGTATTTT. This gives the protein CASSPNPTDTQYF.

This clonotype came up many times. This chain links TRBV12-3 or TRBV12-4 with TRBJ2-3; a possible D gene is TRBD2 (6 bases). Trimming shortened V by 8 bases and J by 2 bases, and 29 bases separated the two germline ends. The CDR3 loop spans 19 amino acids. The CDR3 region has the DNA TGTGCCAGCTCCCCCTTTTCCCCCATCTCCGGGACTCTCACAGATACGCAGTATTTT. Translating it yields CASSPFSPISGTLTDTQYF.